This T cell receptor (beta chain) was profiled in a study of regulatory T cells in long-lasting Graves disease. The study, taken as a whole, reports: Persistent Graves' patients showed less TCR diversity than newly diagnosed patients showed. There was favoring of TRBV28, TRBJ1-2 and TRBJ2-5 in persistent disease. Public clonotype sharing was higher in persistent than newly diagnosed patients.

Arm-PCR with iRepertoire HTBI primers amplified the CDR3 regions for these TCR beta libraries. Via MiXCR, TCRdb re-called the multiplex PCR reads, giving one row per CDR3 protein. This table has over 350,000 distinct CDR3 sequences, around 16% appearing once. Time point noted: newly diagnosed GD, antithyroid drugs for less than 3 months. The TCR library was made from RNA that had been extracted from PBMCs in TRIzol. Remarks on this clonotype: The antigen is not known.

V lost 0 bases, J lost 0 bases, and 13 bases lay in between. Germline CDR1 reads SGHRS; CDR2 reads YFSETQ. The CDR3 is 17 residues long. This same sample was also taken into another study, of T cells in Graves' hyperthyroidism and ophthalmopathy. That source reports: With the HTBI primer set, the TCR CDR3 went through a first round of RT-PCR.

The sequencing used peripheral blood mononuclear cells (PBMCs), collected at new diagnosis, from a patient treated with antithyroid drugs. The chain combines TRBV5-1 with TRBJ1-3; D ambiguous. The TCR was taken from a woman aged 35 to 49 with Graves disease. CDR3 sequence: CASSLVGDTYSGNTIYF. DNA for the CDR3: TGCGCCAGCAGCTTGGTTGGGGATACTTACTCTGGAAACACCATATATTTT. Supplemented by reference TRBV5-1 and TRBJ1-3, the full variable domain reads KAGVTQTPRYLIKTRGQQVTLSCSPISGHRSVSWYQQTPGQGLQFLFEYFSETQRNKGNFPGRFSGRQFSNSRSEMNVSTLELGDSALYLCASSLVGDTYSGNTIYFGEGSWLTVV.